This entry lists 17 T cell receptor beta chains sequenced from one sample in a study of blood T cell repertoires in COVID-19. Generated by immunoSEQ multiplex PCR, the TCRdb table keeps only in-frame clones and is missing some. The sample shows around 260,000 clones, around 90% of them seen only once. Sample: peripheral blood. These receptor sequences come from a woman between 55 and 75 years old with COVID-19, enrolled during active disease.

The gene calls are TRBV28 and TRBJ2-7, with 12 bases fitting TRBD2. CDR1 MDHEN and CDR2 SYDVKM come from the germline V gene. V gave up 6 bases and J gave up 6 bases; unmatched junction bases: 3. The CDR3 is 13 amino acids. CDR3 protein: CASRTSGSGEQYF. In DNA, the CDR3 is TGTGCCAGCAGGACTAGCGGGAGCGGCGAGCAGTACTTC. The full variable domain, rest sourced from reference TRBV28 and TRBJ2-7, is DVKVTQSSRYLVKRTGEKVFLECVQDMDHENMFWYRQDPGLGLRLIYFSYDVKMKEKGDIPEGYSVSREKKERFSLILESASTNQTSMYLCASRTSGSGEQYFGPGTRLTVT.

The chain links TRBV20-1 to TRBJ1-1; D unclear. There are 11 residues in the CDR3. The V end was cut by 6 bases, the J end by 2 bases, with 7 bases between. Germline-derived CDR1 and CDR2 are DFQATT and SNEGSKA (reference sequence). The CDR3, as DNA: TGCAGTGCCTCAGTCAACACTGAAGCTTTCTTT. It yields the protein CSASVNTEAFF.

The CDR3 region is CASSLDRGGSPLHF. The CDR3 coding sequence is TGTGCCAGCAGCCTGGACAGGGGTGGTTCACCCCTCCACTTT. The chain combines TRBV7-3 with TRBJ1-6; 9 positions agree with TRBD1. There are 14 residues in the CDR3. With 5 bases clipped from V and 9 bases from J, the junction kept 5 bases outside the gene matches. The germline V gene has CDR1 SGHTA and CDR2 FQGTGA.

V is TRBV27 and J is TRBJ1-2, with D maybe TRBD1 (6 bases). Germline V gene lookup returns CDR1 MNHEY and CDR2 SMNVEV (reference sequence). Trimming took off 4 bases at V and 4 bases at J, with 10 bases between the two ends. The CDR3 has 13 amino acids. CDR3 bases: TGTGCCAGCAGTTCAGGGGCGGGCTATGGCTACACCTTC. Encoded protein: CASSSGAGYGYTF.

This clone was counted between two and nine times. This sequence joins TRBV10-1 and TRBJ2-1, with TRBD2 matching over 8 bases. V was pared by 5 bases and J by 8 bases, with 5 bases of the junction left unmatched. The CDR3 extends over 13 amino acids. The V gene's germline CDR1 is WNHNN and CDR2 SYGVQD (reference sequence). The CDR3, as DNA: TGCGCCAGCAGTTTTGGACTAGCCGATGAGCAGTTCTTC. Translated, it gives CASSFGLADEQFF.

This clone was recorded only once. This chain joins TRBV5-1 and TRBJ2-3; TRBD1 matches at 9 bases. Losses at the gene ends were 1 base for V and 3 bases for J; bases not matched to a gene: 9. The CDR3 totals 17 residues. The V gene's germline CDR1 is SGHRS and CDR2 YFSETQ. CDR3 nucleotides: TGCGCCAGCAGCTTGCAACCACCGGGACAGGGAACAGATACGCAGTATTTT. Its translation: CASSLQPPGQGTDTQYF.

This clone was detected only once. The rearrangement joins TRBV19 to TRBJ2-7; a possible D gene is TRBD1 (6 bases). The CDR3 sequence is 15 residues long. Germline CDR1 LNHDA, CDR2 SQIVND (reference sequence). V lost 5 bases, J lost 6 bases, and 20 bases lay in between. The CDR3 bases are TGTGCCAGTAGTCCGGGTCGGCAGGGGCGAAGCGAGCAGTACTTC. Protein sequence: CASSPGRQGRSEQYF.

The gene calls are TRBV28 and TRBJ2-7; no clear D. V was cut by 1 base and J by 6 bases, with 13 bases left in between. Per germline, CDR1 MDHEN and CDR2 SYDVKM. The CDR3 runs to 14 residues. CDR3 residues: CASSLSGSRFEQYF. The CDR3 nucleotides read TGTGCCAGCAGTTTATCAGGCAGTCGTTTCGAGCAGTACTTC.

The chain combines TRBV24-1 with TRBJ2-2, with 7 bases lining up with TRBD2. V lost 7 bases, J lost 4 bases, and 14 bases stayed unmatched. Germline V gene data show CDR1 as KGHDR and CDR2 as SFDVKD. The CDR3 sequence is 17 residues long. The CDR3 DNA is TGTGCCACCAGGTCCCCCGGTATGGGAGGGATCACCGGGGAGCTGTTTTTT. Residues: CATRSPGMGGITGELFF.

This sequence joins TRBV11-3 and TRBJ2-7; 12 bases fit TRBD1. Losses at the gene ends were 5 bases for V and 5 bases for J; bases not matched to a gene: 7. CDR1 is SGHNT and CDR2 is YENEEA in the germline V gene. The CDR3 contains 15 residues. The CDR3 nucleotides read TGTGCCAGCAGCCAAGCCGGGACAGGGGGCGACGAGCAGTACTTC. It yields the protein CASSQAGTGGDEQYF.

This chain connects TRBV4-3 to TRBJ1-5; possibly TRBD1 for D (6 bases). In germline, CDR1 is LGHNA, CDR2 YSLEER. The CDR3 consists of 15 residues. Trimming removed 0 bases at V and 7 bases at J, with 13 bases between. CDR3 in amino acids: CASSQDLGAGQPQHF. For the CDR3, the DNA is TGCGCCAGCAGCCAAGATCTGGGGGCTGGACAGCCCCAGCATTTT.

This clone was found once. This chain links TRBV28 with TRBJ1-4, with unresolved D. Germline V lookup: CDR1 MDHEN, CDR2 SYDVKM. Deletions cut 3 bases from V and 0 bases from J, with 8 bases between. CDR3 length: 15 residues. CDR3 sequence: CASSFVSSTNEKLFF. CDR3 DNA: TGTGCCAGCAGTTTTGTGAGCTCAACTAATGAAAAACTGTTTTTT.

This sequence joins TRBV5-1 and TRBJ2-1; D is uncertain. The CDR3 totals 16 residues. CDR1 SGHRS and CDR2 YFSETQ come from the germline V gene. Trimming stripped 1 base from V and 5 bases from J, with 16 bases between. This CDR3 reads CASSLISPWLNNEQFF. DNA for the CDR3: TGCGCCAGCAGCTTGATCTCCCCTTGGCTGAACAATGAGCAGTTCTTC.

This chain uses TRBV6-2 or TRBV6-3 with TRBJ1-5, with no clear D. CDR1 is MNHEY, CDR2 SVGEGT, per germline. Trimming took off 1 base at V and 0 bases at J, with 16 bases between the two ends. The length of the CDR3 is 18 residues. The CDR3 reads CASSYLQRLPYSNQPQHF. Here the CDR3 DNA reads TGTGCCAGCAGTTACTTACAGCGGCTCCCTTATAGCAATCAGCCCCAGCATTTT.

The J gene is TRBJ2-3, the V gene TRBV6-2 or TRBV6-3; D remains unclear. Between the trimmed V and J ends, which lost 0 bases and 6 bases, there was a span of 22 bases. Germline CDR1 MNHEY, CDR2 SVGEGT. CDR3 size: 18 residues. CDR3 loop: CASSYSVAAPSPGDTQYF. CDR3 coding DNA: TGTGCCAGCAGTTACTCAGTTGCGGCGCCCAGCCCCGGCGATACGCAGTATTTT.

This chain joins TRBV11-2 and TRBJ2-7; 7 nucleotides line up with TRBD2. CDR1 and CDR2 (germline): SGHAT, FQNNGV. The V and J ends lost 5 bases and 0 bases, in that order; junction bases with no gene match: 10. There are 16 residues in the CDR3. The CDR3 region is CASSRAFAGDSYEQYF. CDR3 coding DNA: TGTGCCAGCAGCCGGGCGTTTGCGGGGGACTCCTACGAGCAGTACTTC.

The table lists this clone with a few counts. The chain has TRBV29-1 and TRBJ2-5, with 10 bases identical to TRBD2. The CDR3 has 16 residues. The germline gives CDR1 SQVTM, CDR2 ANQGSEA. The J segment lost 1 base and the V segment lost 5 bases, leaving 10 bases of the junction unmatched. DNA of the CDR3: TGCAGCGTTTCACCCGTAGCGGGAGGACCCCAAGAGACCCAGTACTTC. Residues: CSVSPVAGGPQETQYF.